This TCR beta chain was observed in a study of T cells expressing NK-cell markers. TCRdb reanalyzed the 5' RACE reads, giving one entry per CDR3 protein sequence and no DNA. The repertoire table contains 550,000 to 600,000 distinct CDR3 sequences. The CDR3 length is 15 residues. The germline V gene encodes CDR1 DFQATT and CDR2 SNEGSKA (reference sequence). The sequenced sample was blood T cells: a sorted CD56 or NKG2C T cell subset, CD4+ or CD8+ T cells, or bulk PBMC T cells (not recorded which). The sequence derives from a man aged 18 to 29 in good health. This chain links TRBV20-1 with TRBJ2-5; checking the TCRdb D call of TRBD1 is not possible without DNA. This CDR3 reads CSAIPGTGTPETQYF.